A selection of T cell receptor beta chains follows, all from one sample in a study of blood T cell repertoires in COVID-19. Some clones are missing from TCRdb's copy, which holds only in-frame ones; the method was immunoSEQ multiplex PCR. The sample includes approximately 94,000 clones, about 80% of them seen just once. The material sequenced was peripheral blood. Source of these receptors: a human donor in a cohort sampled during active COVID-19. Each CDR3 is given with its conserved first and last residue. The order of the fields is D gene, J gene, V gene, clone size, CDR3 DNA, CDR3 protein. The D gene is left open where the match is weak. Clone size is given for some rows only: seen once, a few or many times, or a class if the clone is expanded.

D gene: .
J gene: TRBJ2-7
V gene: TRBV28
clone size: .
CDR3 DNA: TGTGCCAGCAGTTCCGGAGGGGGGGGCGCAGGCGAGCAGTACTTC
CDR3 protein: CASSSGGGGAGEQYF

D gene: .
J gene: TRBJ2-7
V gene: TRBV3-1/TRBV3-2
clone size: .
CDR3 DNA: TGTGCCAGCAGCCAAGTCACTCGACAGGAGCAGTACTTC
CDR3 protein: CASSQVTRQEQYF

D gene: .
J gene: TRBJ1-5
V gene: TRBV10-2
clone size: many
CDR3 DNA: TGCGCCAGCAGCACCCTCCCAGACATTAGCAATCAGCCCCAGCATTTT
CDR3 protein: CASSTLPDISNQPQHF

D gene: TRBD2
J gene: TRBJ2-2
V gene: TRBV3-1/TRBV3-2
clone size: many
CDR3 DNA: TGTGCCAGCAGTCCCTTAGCGGGACTAGCCGGCACCGGGGAGCTGTTTTTT
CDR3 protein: CASSPLAGLAGTGELFF

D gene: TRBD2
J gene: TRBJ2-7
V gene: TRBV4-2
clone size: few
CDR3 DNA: TGTGCCAGCAGCCAGTTCTGGACTAGTAGATCCTACGAGCAGTACTTC
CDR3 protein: CASSQFWTSRSYEQYF

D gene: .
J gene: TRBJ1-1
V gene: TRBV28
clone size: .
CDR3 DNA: TGTGCCAGCCTCGTTAACACTGAAGCTTTCTTT
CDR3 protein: CASLVNTEAFF

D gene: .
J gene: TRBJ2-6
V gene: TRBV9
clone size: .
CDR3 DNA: TGTGCCAGCAGCGTTGGGACTCCTCTCGGGCTCTCTGGGGCCAACGTCCTGACTTTC
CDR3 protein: CASSVGTPLGLSGANVLTF

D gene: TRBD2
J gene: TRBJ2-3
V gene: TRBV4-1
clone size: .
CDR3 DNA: TGCTCCTCAGGGCTAGCGGGGATGACAGATACGCAGTATTTT
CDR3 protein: CSSGLAGMTDTQYF

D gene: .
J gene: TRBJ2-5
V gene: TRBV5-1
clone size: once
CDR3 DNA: TGCGCCAGCAGCCAATACCAAGAGACCCAGTACTTC
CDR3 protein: CASSQYQETQYF

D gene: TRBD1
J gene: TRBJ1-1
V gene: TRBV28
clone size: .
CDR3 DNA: TGTGCCAGCAGCTTCAGGGGGATCAACACTGAAGCTTTCTTT
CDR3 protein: CASSFRGINTEAFF

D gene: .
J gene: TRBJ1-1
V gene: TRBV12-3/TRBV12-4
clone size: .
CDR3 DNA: TGTGCCAGCAGTTTGGGAGACACTGAAGCTTTCTTT
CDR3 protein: CASSLGDTEAFF

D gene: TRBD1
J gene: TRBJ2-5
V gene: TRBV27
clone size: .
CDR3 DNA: TGTGCCAGCAAGGGGGCAGCGCAAGGGGCCCAGTACTTC
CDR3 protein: CASKGAAQGAQYF

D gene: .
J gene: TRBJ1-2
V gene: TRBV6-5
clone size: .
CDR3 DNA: TGTGCCAGCAGTTACTCGGAGAGGTATGGCTACACCTTC
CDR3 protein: CASSYSERYGYTF

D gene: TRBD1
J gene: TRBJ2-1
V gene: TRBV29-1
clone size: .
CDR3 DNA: TGCAGCGTTGAAGGGGCGGCAGGGGACAGGGCCGGGGCCTACAATGAGCAGTTCTTC
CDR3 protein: CSVEGAAGDRAGAYNEQFF

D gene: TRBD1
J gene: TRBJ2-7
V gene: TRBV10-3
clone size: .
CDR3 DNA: TGTGCCATCAGCCGGACAGGGAGTCCCGAGCAGTACTTC
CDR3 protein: CAISRTGSPEQYF

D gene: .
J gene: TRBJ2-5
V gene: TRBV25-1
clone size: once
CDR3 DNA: TGTGCTATGGGAGACTATCGAGGAGAGACCCAGTACTTC
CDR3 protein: CAMGDYRGETQYF

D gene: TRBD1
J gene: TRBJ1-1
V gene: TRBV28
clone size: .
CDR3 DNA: TGTGCCAGCAGTCTTGCCAATGACAGGGCGGTCACTGAAGCTTTCTTT
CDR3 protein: CASSLANDRAVTEAFF

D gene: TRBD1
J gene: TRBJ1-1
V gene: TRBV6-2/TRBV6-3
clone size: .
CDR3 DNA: TGTGCCAGCAGTTACTTAGACAGGGGGAACACTGAAGCTTTCTTT
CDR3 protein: CASSYLDRGNTEAFF

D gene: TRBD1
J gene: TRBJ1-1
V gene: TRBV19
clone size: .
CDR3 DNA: TGTGCCAGTAGCAGGGGGACAGGGGGCTTTGAAGCTTTCTTT
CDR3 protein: CASSRGTGGFEAFF

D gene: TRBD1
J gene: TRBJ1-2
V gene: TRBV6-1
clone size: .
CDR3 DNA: TGTGCCAGCAGTGAAATGACCGACAGGGGTGGCTACACCTTC
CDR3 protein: CASSEMTDRGGYTF

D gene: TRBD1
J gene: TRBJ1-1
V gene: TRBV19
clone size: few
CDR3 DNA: TGTGCCAGTAGTATAGCCGGACAGGGGAATAGGGCTGAAGCTTTCTTT
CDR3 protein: CASSIAGQGNRAEAFF

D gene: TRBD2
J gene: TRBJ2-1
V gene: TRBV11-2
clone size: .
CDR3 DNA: TGTGCCAGCAGCTTAGTTGGGACTAGCGGGAGAGCGTATGAGCAGTTCTTC
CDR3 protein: CASSLVGTSGRAYEQFF

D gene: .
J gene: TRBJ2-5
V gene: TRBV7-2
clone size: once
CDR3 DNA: TGTGCCAGCAGCTTCCGCGGGACGGTTCAAGAGACCCAGTACTTC
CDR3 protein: CASSFRGTVQETQYF

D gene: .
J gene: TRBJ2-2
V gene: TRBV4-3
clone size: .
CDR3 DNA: TGCGCCAGCAGCCACCATCGATCGACAGGATCCACCGGGGAGCTGTTTTTT
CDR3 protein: CASSHHRSTGSTGELFF

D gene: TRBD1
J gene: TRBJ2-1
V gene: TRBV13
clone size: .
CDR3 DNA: TGTGCCAGCAGCCGACCCCGGACAGGTTTCGAGAATGAGCAGTTCTTC
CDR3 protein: CASSRPRTGFENEQFF

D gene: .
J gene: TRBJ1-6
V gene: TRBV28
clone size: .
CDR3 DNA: TGTGCCAGCACCAGGGAGGGAAATTCACCCCTCCACTTT
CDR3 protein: CASTREGNSPLHF

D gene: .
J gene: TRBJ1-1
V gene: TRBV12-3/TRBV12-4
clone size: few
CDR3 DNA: TGTGCCAGCAGTTACAGGACTGAAGCTTTCTTT
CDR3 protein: CASSYRTEAFF

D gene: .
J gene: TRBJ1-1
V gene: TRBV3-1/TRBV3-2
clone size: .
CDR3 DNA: TGTGCCAGCAGCCAAAAAGAGGTGGCGAACACTGAAGCTTTCTTT
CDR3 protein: CASSQKEVANTEAFF

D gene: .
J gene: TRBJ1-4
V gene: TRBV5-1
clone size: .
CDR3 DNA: TGCGCCAGCAGCCACAGGGAACCTGCAACTAATGAAAAACTGTTTTTT
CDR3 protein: CASSHREPATNEKLFF

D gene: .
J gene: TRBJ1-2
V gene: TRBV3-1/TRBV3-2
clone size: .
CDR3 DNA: TGTGCCAGCAGCCCCCGCAGGACTTCTAATAACTATGGCTACACCTTC
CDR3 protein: CASSPRRTSNNYGYTF

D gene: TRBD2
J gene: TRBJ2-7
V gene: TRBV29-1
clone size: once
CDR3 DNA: TGCAGCGTCTCCGGGACTACTAACTACGAGCAGTACTTC
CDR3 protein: CSVSGTTNYEQYF

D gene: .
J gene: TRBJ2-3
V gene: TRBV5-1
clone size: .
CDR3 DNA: TGCGCCAGCAGCCCCTGGACTTCCGACACAGATACGCAGTATTTT
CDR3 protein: CASSPWTSDTDTQYF

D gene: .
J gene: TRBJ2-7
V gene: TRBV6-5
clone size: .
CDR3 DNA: TGTGCCAGCAGTTACTCTGGGGGAGGCTACGAGCAGTACTTC
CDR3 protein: CASSYSGGGYEQYF